This passage covers 21 T cell receptor beta chains from one sample sequenced in a study of cytomegalovirus exposure and HLA in healthy donors (dated 2017 in TCRdb). Libraries came from the immunoSEQ multiplex PCR assay. For the multiplex PCR, a mixture combining 60 forward primers for TCR Vbeta segments and 13 reverse primers for TCR Jbeta segments was used. TCRdb stores this immuneACCESS table with in-frame sequences only. Part of the clones is absent; in the studies checked, under half of the shortfall reflects unresolved V genes, and no reason is known for the rest. The sample table holds about 180,000 clones, of which over 70% were seen once. The leading ten clones occupy around 5.7% of the sample. The specimen was PBMCs. The receptors originated from a man in his forties or fifties in good health and CMV-seronegative.

This chain connects TRBV29-1 to TRBJ1-2; D possibly corresponds to TRBD1 (5 bases). The germline V gene has CDR1 SQVTM and CDR2 ANQGSEA. This CDR3 spans 11 amino acids. V lost 7 bases to trimming and J lost 8 bases, with 14 bases between them. The CDR3 DNA sequence: TGCAGCGGAGGTGGGCCAGGGGGCTACACCTTC. This encodes CSGGGPGGYTF.

For the CDR3, the DNA is TGTGCCAGCAGTCCCTGGGACAGGGAAGGGGGTGGCTACACCTTC. Translation: CASSPWDREGGGYTF. The V call is TRBV27, the J call TRBJ1-2, with 9 bases fitting TRBD1. This CDR3 region has 15 residues. The V and J ends lost 5 bases and 7 bases, in that order; junction bases with no gene match: 11. Germline CDR1 is MNHEY and CDR2 is SMNVEV (reference sequence).

J is TRBJ1-1 and V is TRBV7-9; 9 positions match TRBD1. With V trimmed by 6 bases and J by 6 bases, 11 bases remained unmatched. The V gene's germline CDR1 is SEHNR and CDR2 FQNEAQ (reference sequence). The CDR3 is 15 residues long. CDR3 sequence: CASRGKRDRDPEAFF. CDR3 in DNA: TGTGCCAGCAGAGGAAAACGGGACAGGGATCCTGAAGCTTTCTTT.

The rearrangement uses TRBV5-8 and TRBJ1-5; no firm D call. V lost 6 bases, J lost 1 base, and 8 bases lay in between. Germline V gives CDR1 SGHTS, CDR2 YDEGEE. CDR3 length: 13 residues. CDR3 sequence: CASIQASNQPQHF. CDR3 coding DNA: TGTGCCAGCATCCAGGCCAGCAATCAGCCCCAGCATTTT.

The chain links TRBV18 to TRBJ2-5, with 9 bases that match TRBD2. The CDR3 is 17 residues long. Germline-derived CDR1 and CDR2 are KGHSH and LQKENI. Unmatched junction bases numbered 12, after V lost 5 bases and J lost 2 bases. Written as DNA, the CDR3 is TGTGCCAGCTCAGCCTTGGATAGCGGGGGATTTCAAGAGACCCAGTACTTC. This gives the protein CASSALDSGGFQETQYF.

This sequence joins TRBV27 and TRBJ1-1; D unresolved. The CDR3 length is 13 residues. V lost 6 bases and J 2 bases, leaving 10 bases between the germline ends. The V gene's germline CDR1 is MNHEY and CDR2 SMNVEV (reference sequence). In nucleotides, the CDR3 is TGTGCCAGCAGCCCGGCGGGAAACACTGAAGCTTTCTTT. Amino acid sequence: CASSPAGNTEAFF.

The chain recombines TRBV4-1 with TRBJ2-7; 13 bases fit TRBD2. This CDR3 region has 17 residues. Germline CDR1 reads MGHRA; CDR2 reads YSYEKL. V shed 0 bases and J 3 bases; nucleotides not matched to a gene: 5. The CDR3 here is CASSQEAGLAGSYEQYF. CDR3 DNA: TGCGCCAGCAGCCAAGAAGCGGGACTAGCGGGAAGCTACGAGCAGTACTTC.

The rearrangement joins TRBV7-2 to TRBJ2-7; 13 positions match TRBD2. CDR1 and CDR2 (germline): SGHTA, FQGNSA. There are 16 residues in the CDR3. Trimming removed 5 bases from V and 0 bases from J; junction bases left unmatched: 4. DNA for the CDR3: TGTGCCAGCAGCCCCCGGACTAGCGGGAGCTCCTACGAGCAGTACTTC. Encoded protein: CASSPRTSGSSYEQYF.

The chain joins TRBV5-1 to TRBJ2-4; 7 bases line up with TRBD1. Germline assignment: CDR1 SGHRS and CDR2 YFSETQ. This CDR3 contains 13 residues. J lost 6 bases, V lost 8 bases, and 8 bases had no gene match. The CDR3 DNA follows: TGCGCCAGTGGACCCGGGACAGTAAACATTCAGTACTTC. As protein: CASGPGTVNIQYF.

The chain uses TRBV10-3 and TRBJ2-1, with D possibly being TRBD1 (6 bases). The V gene's germline CDR1 is ENHRY and CDR2 SYGVKD. The CDR3 loop spans 15 amino acids. V gave up 2 bases and J gave up 5 bases, with 13 bases separating them. The DNA of the CDR3 is TGTGCCATCAGTGAGACGTGGGGGCGCGACAATGAGCAGTTCTTC. Residues: CAISETWGRDNEQFF.

The chain carries TRBV25-1 and TRBJ2-5; 8 bases match TRBD2. This CDR3 has 11 residues. Looked up from germline, CDR1 is MGHDK and CDR2 is SYGVNS. V was clipped by 10 bases and J by 10 bases; unmatched bases: 8. The chain's CDR3 is CATSGLVFQYF. CDR3 nucleotide sequence: TGTGCCACTTCGGGACTAGTTTTCCAGTACTTC.

The rearrangement uses TRBV11-1 and TRBJ2-7; 8 nucleotides agree with TRBD2. Germline V gene lookup returns CDR1 SGHAT and CDR2 FQDESV (reference sequence). The trim removed 2 bases at V and 4 bases at J, leaving 4 bases unmatched. CDR3 length: 14 residues. The CDR3 spells CASSLSPGGYEQYF. The CDR3 DNA sequence: TGTGCCAGCAGCTTATCTCCGGGGGGGTACGAGCAGTACTTC.

This chain joins TRBV7-6 and TRBJ2-4; 8 nucleotides line up with TRBD1. This CDR3 comprises 17 residues. The ends lost 5 bases at V and 8 bases at J; junction bases unmatched: 17. Germline CDR1 reads SGHVS; CDR2 reads FNYEAQ. The CDR3 nucleotides read TGTGCCAGCAGCCCTAGGCGTAGGACAGGGAAGGTAGACATTCAGTACTTC. This codes for CASSPRRRTGKVDIQYF.

The chain is built from TRBV7-9 and TRBJ2-7; the D is unclear. CDR1 SEHNR and CDR2 FQNEAQ come from the germline V gene (reference sequence). V dropped 4 bases and J dropped 0 bases, with 13 bases sitting between them. The CDR3 has 15 amino acids. The CDR3 reads CASSSLGRLSYEQYF. The CDR3 bases are TGTGCCAGCAGCTCGCTTGGCAGACTCTCCTACGAGCAGTACTTC.

V gene TRBV27 combines with J gene TRBJ2-7; possibly TRBD1 for D (6 bases). This CDR3 spans 14 amino acids. CDR1 and CDR2 from the germline V gene are MNHEY and SMNVEV (reference sequence). The ends were cut back, 0 bases at V and 2 bases at J, with 8 bases in the middle. CDR3 DNA: TGTGCCAGCAGTTTATCCGCAGGGGCCTACGAGCAGTACTTC. It yields the protein CASSLSAGAYEQYF.

This clone is a singleton in its sample. The chain has TRBV5-4 and TRBJ2-3, with TRBD2 as a possible D gene (5 bases). V lost 0 bases, J lost 3 bases, and 5 bases lay in between. The CDR3 spans 13 residues. The germline V gene encodes CDR1 SGHNT and CDR2 YYREEE (reference sequence). The CDR3 reads CASSLAGTDTQYF. As DNA, the CDR3 is TGTGCCAGCAGCTTGGCGGGAACAGATACGCAGTATTTT.

CDR3 in DNA: TGTGCCACACAGGGGCTGAACACCGGGGAGCTGTTTTTT. This encodes CATQGLNTGELFF. The chain carries TRBV11-3 and TRBJ2-2; 7 nucleotides match TRBD1. The V segment lost 10 bases and the J segment 1 base; nucleotides outside the gene matches: 3. This CDR3 is built from 13 residues. Per germline, CDR1 SGHNT and CDR2 YENEEA.

The chain links TRBV6-5 to TRBJ2-7; 7 bases align to TRBD1. The CDR3 loop spans 12 amino acids. Germline V gene sequence: CDR1 MNHEY, CDR2 SVGAGI. The DNA for the CDR3 is TGTGCTTCGCAGGGGGATGACTACGAGCAGTACTTC. This sequence encodes CASQGDDYEQYF.

The gene calls are TRBV5-4 and TRBJ1-4, with D hard to call. The V gene lost 4 bases and the J gene lost 4 bases, with 14 bases spanning the gap. Germline CDR1 is SGHNT and CDR2 is YYREEE (reference sequence). This CDR3 is built from 15 residues. CDR3 in amino acids: CASSPAPGSNEKLFF. The CDR3 region has the DNA TGTGCCAGCAGCCCCGCTCCCGGGAGTAATGAAAAACTGTTTTTT.

The chain couples TRBV7-9 to TRBJ2-1; TRBD2 aligns across 7 bases. This CDR3 region has 13 residues. The germline CDR1 and CDR2 sequences are SEHNR and FQNEAQ (reference sequence). Trimming took 2 bases from V and 6 from J; bases not matched to a gene: 1. CDR3 amino acids: CASSLLAGNEQFF. As DNA, the CDR3 is TGTGCCAGCAGCTTATTAGCGGGCAATGAGCAGTTCTTC. The full variable domain, its missing parts supplied by reference TRBV7-9 and TRBJ2-1, is DTGVSQNPRHKITKRGQNVTFRCDPISEHNRLYWYRQTLGQGPEFLTYFQNEAQLEKSRLLSDRFSAERPKGSFSTLEIQRTEQGDSAMYLCASSLLAGNEQFFGPGTRLTVL.

The J gene is TRBJ2-5, the V gene TRBV25-1; 9 nucleotides agree with TRBD1. The J call may be faulty, since TRBJ2-7 better matches the DNA end. CDR1 and CDR2 from the germline V gene are MGHDK and SYGVNS. The CDR3 extends over 14 amino acids. CDR3 nucleotide sequence: TGTGCCAGCACAGGGACAGGGACCTACTACGAGCAGTACTTC. It specifies CASTGTGTYYEQYF.